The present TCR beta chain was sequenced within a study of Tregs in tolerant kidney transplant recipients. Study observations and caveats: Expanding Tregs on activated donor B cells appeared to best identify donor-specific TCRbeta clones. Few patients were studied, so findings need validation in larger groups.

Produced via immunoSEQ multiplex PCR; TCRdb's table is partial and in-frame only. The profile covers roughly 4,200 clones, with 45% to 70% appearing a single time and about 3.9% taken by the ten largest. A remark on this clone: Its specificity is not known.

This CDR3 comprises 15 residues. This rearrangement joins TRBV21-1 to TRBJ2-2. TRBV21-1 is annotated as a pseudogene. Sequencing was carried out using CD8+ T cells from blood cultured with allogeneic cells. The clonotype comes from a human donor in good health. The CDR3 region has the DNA TGTGCCAGCAGCAAACGGGGCGCGGACACCGGGGAGCTGTTTTTT. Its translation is CASSKRGADTGELFF.